A selection of T cell receptor beta chains follows, all from one sample in a study of cytomegalovirus exposure and HLA in healthy donors. Libraries were prepared by immunoSEQ multiplex PCR; TCRdb keeps only in-frame clonotypes and omits some of them. The sample contains roughly 150,000 clones, less than 90% of which appear only once. The material sequenced was PBMCs. The source is a boy between 2 and 10 years old in good health and CMV-seronegative. Both conserved end residues are part of each CDR3. A D gene is named only where the DNA matches it firmly. Size values are once, few and many counts, or a class for expanded clones, and some rows have none.

.	TRBV5-1	TRBJ2-1	few	TGCGCCAGCCGCTCGGTCATTACGGATGAGCAGTTCTTC	CASRSVITDEQFF
TRBD1	TRBV13	TRBJ2-3	.	TGTGCCAGCAGCACCGGGGACAGGGGCACAGATACGCAGTATTTT	CASSTGDRGTDTQYF
.	TRBV9	TRBJ2-1	.	TGTGCCAGCAGCGTAGGGGTAGCGGCCAATGAGCAGTTCTTC	CASSVGVAANEQFF
TRBD1	TRBV23-1	TRBJ1-4	.	TGCGCCAGCAGTCAATTAACCCAGGGACAGCGAAATGAAAAACTGTTTTTT	CASSQLTQGQRNEKLFF
.	TRBV2	TRBJ1-5	.	TGTGCCAGCAGTGAGTCGGCAGGGGCAGGGTACTATCAGCCCCAGCATTTT	CASSESAGAGYYQPQHF
.	TRBV12-5	TRBJ2-1	.	TGTGCTAGTTCACACAAAACCGATGAGCAGTTCTTC	CASSHKTDEQFF
.	TRBV11-2	TRBJ1-2	.	TGTGCCAGCAGCTTAGGACACGACTATGGCTACACCTTC	CASSLGHDYGYTF
TRBD1	TRBV27	TRBJ2-7	.	TGTGCCAGCAGTTTCCAGGGGGCTAAGGGCTCCTACGAGCAGTACTTC	CASSFQGAKGSYEQYF
.	TRBV27	TRBJ1-3	.	TGTGCCAGCAGTGACAGACAGGGAAACACCATATATTTT	CASSDRQGNTIYF
TRBD2	TRBV5-1	TRBJ2-3	once	TGCGCCAGCAGCATGTACGGGACTAGCTTGAAAGATACGCAGTATTTT	CASSMYGTSLKDTQYF
TRBD1	TRBV29-1	TRBJ1-2	.	TGCAGCGTCCAACAGGGGGTAGGTGGCTACACCTTC	CSVQQGVGGYTF
TRBD1	TRBV28	TRBJ2-1	once	TGTGCCAGCAAGTGGACAGGGGGGAATGAGCAGTTCTTC	CASKWTGGNEQFF
TRBD2	TRBV9	TRBJ2-3	.	TGTGCCAGCAGCGTAGGGCTAGCGGGGACCACAAGTACGCAGTATTTT	CASSVGLAGTTSTQYF
TRBD1	TRBV7-9	TRBJ2-5	.	TGTGCCAGCAGCTCAGGCGACAGGGGGCTGAAGACCCAGTACTTC	CASSSGDRGLKTQYF
.	TRBV27	TRBJ2-3	.	TGTGCCAGCAGTTCGAGACAGGCCCTAAGATGGGATACGCAGTATTTT	CASSSRQALRWDTQYF
.	TRBV27	TRBJ2-1	few	TGTGCCAGCAGTTTGGAGAGGGCCTCCTACAATGAGCAGTTCTTC	CASSLERASYNEQFF
TRBD1	TRBV5-8	TRBJ1-1	.	TGTGCCAGCAGCTTGTTCGCAGGGGGCGACACTGAAGCTTTCTTT	CASSLFAGGDTEAFF
TRBD1	TRBV27	TRBJ2-7	few	TGTGCCAGCAGTTTCTGGGACAGGGCCGGGGAGCAGTACTTC	CASSFWDRAGEQYF
TRBD2	TRBV5-1	TRBJ2-7	.	TGCGCCAGCAGCCTAAGCGGGGGAGGCTACGAGCAGTACTTC	CASSLSGGGYEQYF
.	TRBV9	TRBJ2-2	.	TGTGCCAGCAGCGTAGTAACAGACGGGGAGCTGTTTTTT	CASSVVTDGELFF
.	TRBV6-5	TRBJ1-2	.	TGTGCCAGCAGTCGGTGGACGGAGGCGGCCACCTTC	CASSRWTEAATF
.	TRBV7-9	TRBJ1-6	.	TGTGCCAGCAGCTTAGCAGCAGGGGTTGATGGTAATTCACCCCTCCACTTT	CASSLAAGVDGNSPLHF
.	TRBV19	TRBJ2-7	.	TGTGCCAGTAGTACAGGGACCTACGAGCAGTACTTC	CASSTGTYEQYF
.	TRBV2	TRBJ2-3	.	TGTGCCAACATAAGTTTGGTCCCAGATACGCAGTATTTT	CANISLVPDTQYF
.	TRBV5-1	TRBJ1-4	.	TGCGCCAGCAGCTTCTTTACAGGTCGTAATGAAAAACTGTTTTTT	CASSFFTGRNEKLFF
TRBD1	TRBV27	TRBJ2-1	once	TGTGCCAGCAGTCCGGCGGACAGGTTCTACAATGAGCAGTTCTTC	CASSPADRFYNEQFF
TRBD1	TRBV9	TRBJ1-3	.	TGTGCCAGCAGCGCCGGACAGGACTCTGGAAACACCATATATTTT	CASSAGQDSGNTIYF
.	TRBV6-6	TRBJ2-1	.	TGTGCCAGCAGTTACTTACGGGAACCCAATGAGCAGTTCTTC	CASSYLREPNEQFF
.	TRBV6-1	TRBJ2-5	.	TGTGCCAGCAGTGTAGGGAGCGGAGAGACCCAGTACTTC	CASSVGSGETQYF
.	TRBV19	TRBJ2-1	.	TGTGCCAGTAGTATATCGGGCGGGATCCCTCATGAGCAGTTCTTC	CASSISGGIPHEQFF
TRBD1	TRBV5-1	TRBJ2-7	few	TGCGCCAGCAGCTCCACCGGGACAGGGGCCCACGAGCAGTACTTC	CASSSTGTGAHEQYF
TRBD2	TRBV19	TRBJ2-3	.	TGTGCCAGTAGTACCTTAGCGGGTAGCACAGATACGCAGTATTTT	CASSTLAGSTDTQYF
.	TRBV5-6	TRBJ2-7	.	TGTGCCAGCAGCTACACAAGGAGGGGGCGATGGTCCGAGCAGTACTTC	CASSYTRRGRWSEQYF
.	TRBV28	TRBJ2-5	.	TGTGCCAGCAGCGATCCAGGGGTACAAGAGACCCAGTACTTC	CASSDPGVQETQYF